This note documents a single T cell receptor (beta chain) sequence. What antigen it recognizes has not been identified. Base-call qualities are not available, and no considerably larger clone is one nucleotide away. The CDR3 sequence holds 15 residues, the cysteine and phenylalanine included. Left in the record is the CDR3 DNA by itself, 45 bases read in frame from the first base. Trimming accounts for 5 bases at V and 2 bases at J, while the number of junction bases matched to no gene is 7. CDR1 and CDR2 are drawn from the germline V gene (reference sequence): SGHNT, YYREEE. TCRbeta CDR3 regions were amplified from genomic DNA using the immunoSEQ Assay, a bias-controlled multiplex PCR. Processing in the source paper ran as follows. The number of nucleated cells in each sample was estimated by amplification of reference gene primers within the assay. To quantify the absolute abundance of each unique TCRbeta CDR3 rearrangement, sequence reads were collapsed and filtered. For each sample, productive Simpson clonality was calculated by taking the square root of Simpson's diversity index across productive rearrangements. Here the immuneACCESS table is served through TCRdb, limited to in-frame sequences with V and J called. Missing clones are a known gap in these copies; in checked studies unresolved V genes cover under half, and the rest lacks a known reason. Clone size and the V and J calls come from that table; the DNA yielded D and trimming. The sample table lists about 100,000 clones, about 85% of them with a count of one. The ten largest clones take up about 1.8% of the sample.

This specimen belongs to a study of blood T cell repertoires in COVID-19 (dated by TCRdb to between 2020 and 2021). Turning to the overall study: Collaborator samples came from the United States, Italy and Spain and covered acute and convalescent phases of COVID-19. The prospective study material was composed of cDNA or gDNA derived from T cells, B-cell-depleted T cells, or PBMCs. Deeply sampled blood TCRbeta repertoires from subjects exposed to, actively infected with, or recovered from COVID-19 were included in the dataset. A freely available public database, intended as a resource for researchers studying the immune response to SARS-CoV-2, is where the repertoires were released. The samples were drawn from two sources: the first 160 participants of the ongoing ImmuneRACE study, and about 1,300 subjects contributed by 6 global collaborators. Nearly every sample came with metadata listing a de-identified subject ID, COVID-19 status, age in years and sex. HLA class I and class II types, where available, came from metadata supplied by the sample provider rather than from assay-based typing. The research as a whole found: Clinical and demographic metadata were provided uncurated, with the amount varying by source and participant.

Each collaborating institution followed its own protocols to collect whole blood in K2EDTA tubes. For TCRbeta analysis, collaborators shipped samples as frozen whole blood, isolated PBMCs, or DNA extracted from either of those sample types. This sequence uses TRBV5-4 and TRBJ2-3; TRBD1 aligns with 8 central bases. The specimen was peripheral blood. The TCR originated in a woman between 65 and 79 years old with active or convalescent COVID-19. The nucleotide sequence reads TGTGCCAGCAGTGATAGGACAGGGTCCACAGATACGCAGTATTTT. Its amino acids are CASSDRTGSTDTQYF.